The next 23 T cell receptor beta chains were all read from a single sample in a study of T-cell reconstitution after alpha-beta-depleted transplantation in children. TCRbeta library preparation incorporated unique molecular identifiers. TCRdb analysed the PCR reads with MiXCR anew, one entry per CDR3 protein. The sample consists of fewer than 550,000 distinct CDR3 sequences, about an eighth of them appearing once. The specimen was PBMCs, mostly from graft donor cells, collected 180 days after TCRalphabeta/CD19-depleted stem cell transplant. Source of these receptors: a female patient between 2 and 15 years old who had a stem cell transplant for aplastic anemia, so the T cells may come from the graft donor.

This clonotype came up many times. The J gene is TRBJ2-1, the V gene TRBV7-9; D call uncertain. The CDR3 runs 10 residues. Trimming pared 5 bases from V and 13 bases from J, leaving 9 bases between. The germline CDR1 and CDR2 sequences are SEHNR and FQNEAQ (reference sequence). CDR3 DNA: TGTGCCAGCAGCGGCCAATCCCAGTTCTTC. It codes for CASSGQSQFF.

With respect to this clonotype: One junction end disagrees with the germline gene, perhaps due to a read error. The V gene is TRBV7-3, the J gene TRBJ2-3; 16 bases are a match to TRBD2. In germline, CDR1 is SGHTA, CDR2 FQGTGA. The CDR3 consists of 19 residues. The CDR3 nucleotides read TGTGCCTGCAGCTTAACGGGATCGGGACTAGCGGGAGGGGCAGATACGCAGTATTTT. The encoded protein is CACSLTGSGLAGGADTQYF.

This clonotype was recorded a few times. The chain uses TRBV12-3 or TRBV12-4 and TRBJ1-2; the match to TRBD1 covers 10 bases. The length of the CDR3 is 16 residues. J was trimmed by 4 bases and V by 5 bases; bases with no gene match: 10. The CDR3: CASSDLDRGYSYGYTF. The CDR3 DNA is TGTGCCAGCAGTGATTTGGACAGGGGGTATAGCTATGGCTACACCTTC.

The V call is TRBV20-1, the J call TRBJ2-7; TRBD2 matches at 11 bases. Germline CDR1 reads DFQATT; CDR2 reads SNEGSKA (reference sequence). The length of the CDR3 is 15 residues. V was pared by 3 bases and J by 7 bases, with 11 bases of the junction left unmatched. In DNA, the CDR3 is TGCAGTGCTAGTGAAGCGGGACTAGCGGTGGAAGAGCAGTACTTC. It yields the protein CSASEAGLAVEEQYF.

This clonotype showed up just a few times. The V gene is TRBV11-2, the J gene TRBJ1-5; D uncertain. V gave up 0 bases and J gave up 0 bases, with 12 bases separating them. The germline V gene has CDR1 SGHAT and CDR2 FQNNGV. This CDR3 is 17 amino acids long. The CDR3 here is CASSLDLSVNSNQPQHF. As DNA, the CDR3 is TGTGCCAGCAGCTTAGACCTCTCGGTTAATAGCAATCAGCCCCAGCATTTT.

The sample holds a few counts of this clonotype. V is TRBV18 and J is TRBJ2-1, with D perhaps TRBD1 (6 bases). Germline V gene lookup returns CDR1 KGHSH and CDR2 LQKENI. This CDR3 region has 15 residues. Trimming pared 0 bases from V and 4 bases from J, leaving 10 bases between. CDR3 residues: CASSPPQGLYNEQFF. CDR3 nucleotide sequence: TGTGCCAGCTCACCACCCCAGGGGCTATACAATGAGCAGTTCTTC.

This clonotype was detected many times. The V gene is TRBV12-3 or TRBV12-4, the J gene TRBJ2-1; TRBD2 aligns across 8 bases. This CDR3 is 14 amino acids long. With V trimmed by 1 base and J by 5 bases, 1 base remained unmatched. CDR3 DNA sequence: TGTGCCAGCAGTTTAGGACTAGCGAACAATGAGCAGTTCTTC. It translates to CASSLGLANNEQFF.

This clonotype was detected a few times. The chain uses TRBV6-5 and TRBJ2-7; the D call may be TRBD1 or TRBD2 (6 bases each). This CDR3 comprises 17 residues. Germline V CDR1 and CDR2: MNHEY, SVGAGI. Between the trimmed V and J ends, which lost 2 bases and 4 bases, there was a span of 21 bases. The CDR3 region has the DNA TGTGCCAGCAGTTACGCCCCGGGGGCCCGCAGTAGGTACGAGCAGTACTTC. It yields the protein CASSYAPGARSRYEQYF.

In this sample, this clonotype turned up a few times. The rearrangement links TRBV6-2 or TRBV6-3 to TRBJ2-1; tentative D call: TRBD2 (6 bases). The CDR3 sequence is 14 residues long. The V end lost 4 bases, the J end lost 6 bases, and 13 bases lay between the germline ends. CDR1 and CDR2 (germline): MNHEY, SVGEGT. The CDR3 spells CASSFPGRTNEQFF. In nucleotides, the CDR3 is TGTGCCAGCAGTTTTCCCGGGAGAACCAATGAGCAGTTCTTC.

There are many counts of this clonotype. The chain combines TRBV7-9 with TRBJ1-6; the D is unclear. Looked up from germline, CDR1 is SEHNR and CDR2 is FQNEAQ (reference sequence). The CDR3 has 16 amino acids. V lost 2 bases and J 9 bases, leaving 17 bases between the germline ends. CDR3 residues: CASSLKGSGPSSPLHF. DNA of the CDR3: TGTGCCAGCAGCTTAAAGGGCTCGGGTCCCTCTTCACCCCTCCACTTT.

The chain has TRBV12-3 or TRBV12-4 and TRBJ2-6, with 7 bases that match TRBD1. The CDR3 has 15 residues. The V gene end was trimmed by 6 bases and the J gene end by 3 bases; junction bases not matched to a gene: 5. This chain's CDR3 is CASSYRGGGANVLTF. DNA for the CDR3: TGTGCCAGCAGCTACAGGGGTGGTGGGGCCAACGTCCTGACTTTC.

DNA of the CDR3: TGCGCCAGCAGCCAAGCCCGGGCGCTCAATGAGCAGTTCTTC. This codes for CASSQARALNEQFF. This chain uses TRBV4-1 with TRBJ2-1; D remains unclear. The CDR3 is 14 amino acids. Per the germline V gene, CDR1 is MGHRA and CDR2 is YSYEKL. The germline V and J ends were trimmed by 1 base and 6 bases, with 10 bases remaining between them.

This clonotype was observed a handful of times. For the CDR3, the DNA is TGCAGCGTTTACGATTCACGGTCTCCCCGGCGGAGCGGGAGTGGCAACGAGCAGTACTTC. Encoded protein: CSVYDSRSPRRSGSGNEQYF. V and J are TRBV29-1 and TRBJ2-7, with TRBD2 matching over 8 bases. The V gene end was trimmed by 5 bases and the J gene end by 5 bases; junction bases not matched to a gene: 29. Germline lookup yields CDR1 SQVTM and CDR2 ANQGSEA. The CDR3 has 20 amino acids.

This sequence joins TRBV30 and TRBJ2-2; 7 bases fit TRBD1. CDR1 is GTSNPN and CDR2 is SVGIG in the germline V gene (reference sequence). The trim removed 2 bases at V and 6 bases at J, leaving 9 bases unmatched. The CDR3 loop spans 15 amino acids. CDR3 DNA: TGTGCCTGGAGTAACGGACAGGTGATTGCCGGGGAGCTGTTTTTT. Translating gives CAWSNGQVIAGELFF.

The table lists this clonotype with many counts. The chain joins TRBV4-1 to TRBJ2-3; D gene unclear. Trimming took off 0 bases at V and 6 bases at J, with 10 bases between the two ends. Germline V lookup: CDR1 MGHRA, CDR2 YSYEKL. The length of the CDR3 is 14 residues. This CDR3 reads CASSQEPAKDTQYF. The CDR3 DNA follows: TGCGCCAGCAGCCAAGAACCGGCAAAGGATACGCAGTATTTT.

This clonotype was observed a few times. This chain uses TRBV6-4 with TRBJ2-1, with 7 bases matching TRBD2. The CDR3 contains 19 residues. The germline gives CDR1 MRHNA, CDR2 SNTAGT. The trim removed 5 bases at V and 9 bases at J, leaving 25 bases unmatched. The CDR3 protein is CASSHRDYRTFPEGREQFF. The CDR3 DNA reads as TGTGCCAGCAGTCACCGGGACTACCGCACTTTTCCGGAGGGACGTGAGCAGTTCTTC.

This clonotype came up a few times. The chain is built from TRBV27 and TRBJ2-1; D perhaps matches TRBD2 (6 bases). The germline V and J ends were trimmed by 3 bases and 8 bases, with 17 bases remaining between them. Germline CDR1 is MNHEY and CDR2 is SMNVEV (reference sequence). This CDR3 has 15 residues. The DNA of the CDR3 is TGTGCCAGCAGTTTTCGAGGGAAAGGGAGGTATGAGCAGTTCTTC. Protein: CASSFRGKGRYEQFF.

This clonotype occurred many times. The rearrangement joins TRBV5-6 to TRBJ1-4; no definite D call. This CDR3 has 13 amino acids. Germline-derived CDR1 and CDR2 are SGHDT and YYEEEE. Trimming stripped 0 bases from V and 8 bases from J, with 8 bases between. The CDR3, as DNA: TGTGCCAGCAGCTTGGGGGGAGGCGAAAAACTGTTTTTT. Encoded protein: CASSLGGGEKLFF.

This clonotype was counted between two and nine times. The V gene is TRBV5-1, the J gene TRBJ2-3; 9 bases align to TRBD2. The CDR3 has 15 residues. Germline assignment: CDR1 SGHRS and CDR2 YFSETQ. V was clipped by 6 bases and J by 5 bases; unmatched bases: 10. CDR3 coding DNA: TGCGCCAGCACCGGAGGGGGACTAGCAATAGATACGCAGTATTTT. It codes for CASTGGGLAIDTQYF.

The chain uses TRBV28 and TRBJ2-7; 10 bases are a match to TRBD1. Trimming at V came to 5 bases and at J to 3 bases, leaving 7 bases not matched to a gene. The V gene's germline CDR1 is MDHEN and CDR2 SYDVKM. The CDR3 is 15 amino acids. CDR3 loop: CASSDPGQGFYEQYF. In nucleotides, the CDR3 is TGTGCCAGCAGTGATCCGGGACAGGGGTTCTACGAGCAGTACTTC.

This chain connects TRBV14 to TRBJ1-2; possible D gene TRBD1, 5 bases. CDR3 length: 13 amino acids. Germline assignment: CDR1 SGHDN and CDR2 FVKESK. Trimming left V 10 bases short and J 1 base short, with 13 bases between. The CDR3 is CATSRGHNYGYTF. The CDR3 DNA reads as TGTGCCACCAGTCGGGGCCATAACTATGGCTACACCTTC.

This clonotype has only a few counts. V and J are TRBV4-2 and TRBJ2-1, with D perhaps TRBD1 (5 bases). This CDR3 spans 15 amino acids. The V end lost 4 bases, the J end lost 2 bases, and 12 bases lay between the germline ends. From germline, CDR1 is LGHNA and CDR2 YNFKEQ. Here the CDR3 DNA reads TGTGCCAGCAGCCTCAGGGTAGGGGCCTACAATGAGCAGTTCTTC. Translated, it gives CASSLRVGAYNEQFF.

V gene TRBV4-3 combines with J gene TRBJ2-2; no reliable D call. Trimming removed 4 bases from V and 3 bases from J, with 6 bases in between. The germline V gene has CDR1 LGHNA and CDR2 YSLEER. The CDR3 is 13 residues long. DNA for the CDR3: TGCGCCAGCAGCCCAGATTACACCGGGGAGCTGTTTTTT. Protein: CASSPDYTGELFF.